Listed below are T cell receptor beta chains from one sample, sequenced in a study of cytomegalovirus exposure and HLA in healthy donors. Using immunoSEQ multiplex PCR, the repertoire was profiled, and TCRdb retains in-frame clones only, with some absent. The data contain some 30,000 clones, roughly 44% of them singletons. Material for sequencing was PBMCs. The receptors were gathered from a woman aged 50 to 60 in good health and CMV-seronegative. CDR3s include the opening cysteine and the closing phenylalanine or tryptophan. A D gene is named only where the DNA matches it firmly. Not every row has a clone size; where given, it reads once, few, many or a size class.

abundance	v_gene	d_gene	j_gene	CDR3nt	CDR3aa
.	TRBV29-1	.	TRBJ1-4	TGCAGCGCGCAGAGGGACAACTGGGCGGGTAATGAAAAACTGTTTTTT	CSAQRDNWAGNEKLFF
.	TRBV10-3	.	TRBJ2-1	TGTGCCATCAGCTCCAGGGAGGATGAGCAGTTCTTC	CAISSREDEQFF
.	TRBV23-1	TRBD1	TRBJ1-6	TGCGCCAGCGGCCGAGACAGGGGACGTGGGGATTCACCCCTCCACTTT	CASGRDRGRGDSPLHF
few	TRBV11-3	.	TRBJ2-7	TGTGCCAGCAGCTTAGATCAGAACTCCTACGAGCAGTACTTC	CASSLDQNSYEQYF
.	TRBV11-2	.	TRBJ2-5	TGTGCCAGCAGCTTGATGGGGGGAGGCCGCCAAGAGACCCAGTACTTC	CASSLMGGGRQETQYF
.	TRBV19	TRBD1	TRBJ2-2	TGTGCCAGTAGTACCACAGGGGACCCCGGGGAGCTGTTTTTT	CASSTTGDPGELFF
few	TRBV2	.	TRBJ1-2	TGTGCCAACTCGGACAGCGACTATGGCTACACCTTC	CANSDSDYGYTF
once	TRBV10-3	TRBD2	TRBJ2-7	TGTGCCACATCGAGGGGACTAGCGGGAGGCGAATACGAGCAGTACTTC	CATSRGLAGGEYEQYF
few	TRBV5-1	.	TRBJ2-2	TGCGCCAGCAGCCCCAACGGACAGAACGGGGAGCTGTTTTTT	CASSPNGQNGELFF
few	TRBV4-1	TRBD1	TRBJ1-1	TGCGCCAGCAGCCCCAATCGGCAGGGGGGTGCTGAAGCTTTCTTT	CASSPNRQGGAEAFF
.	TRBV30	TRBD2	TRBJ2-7	TGTGCCGGGGCGGGGGGGGGCTACGAGCAGTACTTC	CAGAGGGYEQYF
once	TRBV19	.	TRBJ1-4	TGTGCCAGTAGCCGAGGGTACAATGAAAAACTGTTTTTT	CASSRGYNEKLFF
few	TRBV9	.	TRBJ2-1	TGTGCCAGCAGCGAGGAAAGGGGCACTGGCAATGAGCAGTTCTTC	CASSEERGTGNEQFF
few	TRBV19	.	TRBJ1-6	TGTGCCAGTAGTCCAAATCTACCTTCACCCCTCCACTTT	CASSPNLPSPLHF
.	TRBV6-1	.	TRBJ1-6	TGTGCCAGCAGTGCTTCCGATTCACCCCTCCACTTT	CASSASDSPLHF
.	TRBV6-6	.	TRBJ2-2	TGTGCCAGCAGTTACCTCCCCGGACCCGAGGGCGGGGAGCTGTTTTTT	CASSYLPGPEGGELFF
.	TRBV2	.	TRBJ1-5	TGTGCCAGCAGTGAAGGAGGACACCATAATCAGCCCCAGCATTTT	CASSEGGHHNQPQHF
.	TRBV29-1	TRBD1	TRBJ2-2	TGCAGCGTCTTCACAGGGGATGGTCACGGGGAGCTGTTTTTT	CSVFTGDGHGELFF